The 6 T cell receptor beta chains below were found in one sample sequenced in a study of cytomegalovirus exposure and HLA in healthy donors (dated by TCRdb to 2017 to 2019). Libraries were prepared through the immunoSEQ multiplex PCR assay. TCRdb obtained this table from immuneACCESS and retained in-frame rearrangements with V and J assigned. These tables miss some clones; where compared with another copy, unresolved V genes account for less than half of the shortfall, and the remainder is unexplained. The sample table contains 150,000 to 200,000 clones; only one count was recorded for roughly nine tenths of them. Of the sample, approximately 2.9% falls within the top ten clones. The sample consisted of PBMCs. These receptors all stem from a woman aged 18-29 years in good health and CMV-seropositive.

The chain is built from TRBV15 and TRBJ2-3; 7 positions agree with TRBD2. The CDR3 runs to 16 residues. CDR1 is LNHNV and CDR2 is YYDKDF in the germline V gene (reference sequence). The J segment lost 2 bases and the V segment lost 0 bases, leaving 5 bases of the junction unmatched. The CDR3 region is CATSRDHGGSTDTQYF. The CDR3 DNA follows: TGTGCCACCAGCAGAGATCACGGGGGGTCCACAGATACGCAGTATTTT.

V is TRBV7-9 and J is TRBJ1-1; 7 bases fit TRBD1. Germline CDR1 is SEHNR and CDR2 is FQNEAQ (reference sequence). CDR3 size: 15 residues. J was trimmed by 2 bases and V by 4 bases; bases with no gene match: 7. In DNA form, the CDR3 reads TGTGCCAGCAGCTACCATTCAGGGGGAAACACTGAAGCTTTCTTT. It specifies CASSYHSGGNTEAFF. The full variable domain, its missing parts supplied by reference TRBV7-9 and TRBJ1-1, is DTGVSQNPRHKITKRGQNVTFRCDPISEHNRLYWYRQTLGQGPEFLTYFQNEAQLEKSRLLSDRFSAERPKGSFSTLEIQRTEQGDSAMYLCASSYHSGGNTEAFFGQGTRLTVV.

The chain couples TRBV11-2 to TRBJ2-1, with no clear D. This CDR3 has 14 residues. Germline V gene data show CDR1 as SGHAT and CDR2 as FQNNGV. The V gene lost 2 bases and the J gene lost 6 bases, with 11 bases spanning the gap. Here the CDR3 reads CASSLSGPGNEQFF. CDR3 nucleotides: TGTGCCAGCAGCTTAAGTGGCCCTGGCAATGAGCAGTTCTTC. Based on the CDR3 plus reference TRBV11-2 and TRBJ2-1, the full variable domain is EAGVAQSPRYKIIEKRQSVAFWCNPISGHATLYWYQQILGQGPKLLIQFQNNGVVDDSQLPKDRFSAERLKGVDSTLKIQPAKLEDSAVYLCASSLSGPGNEQFFGPGTRLTVL.

V is TRBV19 and J is TRBJ1-4; 7 positions match TRBD1. Germline V gene sequence: CDR1 LNHDA, CDR2 SQIVND (reference sequence). The ends lost 8 bases at V and 5 bases at J; junction bases unmatched: 8. This CDR3 is built from 14 residues. For the CDR3, the DNA is TGTGCCAGTGCGATACAGGGGAGGAATGAAAAACTGTTTTTT. Translating it yields CASAIQGRNEKLFF.

On this clone itself: The sample contains more than one DNA sequence encoding this CDR3. The genes are TRBV27 and TRBJ2-1; 7 bases agree with TRBD2. J gave up 5 bases and V 4 bases, and 5 bases lay outside the gene matches. The germline CDR1 and CDR2 sequences are MNHEY and SMNVEV (reference sequence). This CDR3 is 14 amino acids long. This CDR3 is CASSSGLDHNEQFF. In DNA form, the CDR3 reads TGTGCCAGCAGTTCAGGACTAGACCACAATGAGCAGTTCTTC.

This chain joins TRBV19 and TRBJ1-1; TRBD1 matches at 9 bases. CDR1 is LNHDA, CDR2 SQIVND, per germline (reference sequence). This CDR3 spans 16 amino acids. J was trimmed by 1 base and V by 7 bases; bases with no gene match: 10. The CDR3 sequence is CASTRGQGRGNTEAFF. CDR3 DNA: TGTGCCAGTACCAGAGGACAGGGGAGGGGGAACACTGAAGCTTTCTTT.